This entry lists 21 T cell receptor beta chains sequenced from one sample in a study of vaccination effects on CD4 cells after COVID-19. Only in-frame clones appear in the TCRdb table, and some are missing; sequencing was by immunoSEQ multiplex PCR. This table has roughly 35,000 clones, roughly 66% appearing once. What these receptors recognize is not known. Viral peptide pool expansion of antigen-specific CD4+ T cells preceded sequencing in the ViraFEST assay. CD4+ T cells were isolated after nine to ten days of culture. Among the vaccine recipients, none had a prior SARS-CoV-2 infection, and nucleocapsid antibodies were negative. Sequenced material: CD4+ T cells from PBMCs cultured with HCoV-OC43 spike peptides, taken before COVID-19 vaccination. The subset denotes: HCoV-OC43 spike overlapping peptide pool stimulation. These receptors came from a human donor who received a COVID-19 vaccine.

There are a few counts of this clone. The CDR3 is CASSLWRGGPRNEQFF. CDR3 DNA: TGTGCCAGCAGCTTGTGGCGGGGGGGCCCTAGGAATGAGCAGTTCTTC. V and J are TRBV13 and TRBJ2-1; 9 nucleotides match TRBD2. With 3 bases clipped from V and 7 bases from J, the junction kept 10 bases outside the gene matches. Germline V CDR1 and CDR2: PRHDT, FYEKMQ (reference sequence). CDR3 size: 16 residues.

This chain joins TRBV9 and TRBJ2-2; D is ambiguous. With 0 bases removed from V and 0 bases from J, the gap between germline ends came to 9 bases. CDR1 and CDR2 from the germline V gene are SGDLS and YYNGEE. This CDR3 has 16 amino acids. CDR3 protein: CASSVGQGTNTGELFF. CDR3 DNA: TGTGCCAGCAGCGTAGGACAAGGGACGAACACCGGGGAGCTGTTTTTT.

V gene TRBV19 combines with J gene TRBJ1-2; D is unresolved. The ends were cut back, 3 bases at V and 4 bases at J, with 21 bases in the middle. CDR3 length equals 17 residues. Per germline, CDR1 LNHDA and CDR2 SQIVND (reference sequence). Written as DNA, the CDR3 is TGTGCCAGTAGTATGGCAGTAGATAGAAGGTCGGTCTATGGCTACACCTTC. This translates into CASSMAVDRRSVYGYTF.

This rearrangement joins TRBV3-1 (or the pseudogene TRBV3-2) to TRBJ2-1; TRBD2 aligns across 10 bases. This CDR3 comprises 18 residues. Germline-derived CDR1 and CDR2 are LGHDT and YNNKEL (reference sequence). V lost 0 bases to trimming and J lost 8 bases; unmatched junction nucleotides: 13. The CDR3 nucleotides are TGTGCCAGCAGCCAAGATCTAGCGGGGGACCTCATGTTGGATGAGCAGTTCTTC. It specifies CASSQDLAGDLMLDEQFF.

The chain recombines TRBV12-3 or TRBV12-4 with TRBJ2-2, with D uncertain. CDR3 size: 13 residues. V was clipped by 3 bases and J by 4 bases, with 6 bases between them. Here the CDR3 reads CASSFGRTGELFF. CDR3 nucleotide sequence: TGTGCCAGCAGTTTCGGTCGCACCGGGGAGCTGTTTTTT.

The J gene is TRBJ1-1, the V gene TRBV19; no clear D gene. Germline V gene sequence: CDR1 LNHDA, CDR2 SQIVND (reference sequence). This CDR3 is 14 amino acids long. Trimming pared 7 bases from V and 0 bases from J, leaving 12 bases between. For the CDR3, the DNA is TGTGCCAGTAAGCCTGCGTTCATGAACACTGAAGCTTTCTTT. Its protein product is CASKPAFMNTEAFF.

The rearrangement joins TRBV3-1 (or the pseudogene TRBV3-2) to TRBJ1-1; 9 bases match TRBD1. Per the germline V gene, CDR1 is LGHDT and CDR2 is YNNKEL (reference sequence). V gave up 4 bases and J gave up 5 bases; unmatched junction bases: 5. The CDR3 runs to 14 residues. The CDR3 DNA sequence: TGTGCCAGCAGCCGGGACAGGGAGGGGACTGAAGCTTTCTTT. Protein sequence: CASSRDREGTEAFF.

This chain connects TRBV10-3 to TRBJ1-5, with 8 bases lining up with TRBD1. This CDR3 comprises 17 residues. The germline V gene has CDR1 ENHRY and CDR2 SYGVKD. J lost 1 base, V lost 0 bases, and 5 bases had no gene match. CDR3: CAISESGRGRSNQPQHF. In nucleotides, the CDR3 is TGTGCCATCAGTGAGTCGGGCAGGGGGCGAAGCAATCAGCCCCAGCATTTT.

The CDR3 DNA is TGTGCCTGGAATGGGGGGAGCGGCTACACCTTC. Protein product: CAWNGGSGYTF. The genes are TRBV30 and TRBJ1-2; tentative D call: TRBD1 (5 bases). The CDR3 contains 11 residues. Germline CDR1 and CDR2: GTSNPN and SVGIG (reference sequence). V lost 4 bases and J lost 8, with 11 bases in between.

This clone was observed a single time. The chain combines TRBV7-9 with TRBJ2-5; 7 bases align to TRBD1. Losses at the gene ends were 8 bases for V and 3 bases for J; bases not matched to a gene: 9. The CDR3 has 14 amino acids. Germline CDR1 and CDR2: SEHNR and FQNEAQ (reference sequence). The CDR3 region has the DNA TGTGCCAGCGCTCTTAGAGGGGGCAAAGAGACCCAGTACTTC. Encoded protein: CASALRGGKETQYF.

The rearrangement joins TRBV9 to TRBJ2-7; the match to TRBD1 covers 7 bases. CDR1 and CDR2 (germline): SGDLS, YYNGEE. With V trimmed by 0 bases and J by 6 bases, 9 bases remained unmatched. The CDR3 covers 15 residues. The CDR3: CASSVGDRVHGEQYF. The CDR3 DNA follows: TGTGCCAGCAGCGTAGGAGACAGGGTGCATGGCGAGCAGTACTTC.

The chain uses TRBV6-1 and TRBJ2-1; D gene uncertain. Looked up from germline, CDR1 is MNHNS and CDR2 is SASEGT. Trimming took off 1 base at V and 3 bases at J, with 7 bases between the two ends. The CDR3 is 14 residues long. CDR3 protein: CASSEVYSYNEQFF. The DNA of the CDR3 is TGTGCCAGCAGTGAAGTATACAGCTACAATGAGCAGTTCTTC.

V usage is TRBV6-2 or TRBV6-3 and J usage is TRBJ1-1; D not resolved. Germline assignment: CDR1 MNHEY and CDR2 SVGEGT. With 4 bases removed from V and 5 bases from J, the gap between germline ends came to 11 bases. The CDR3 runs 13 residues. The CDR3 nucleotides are TGTGCCAGCAGTTCTTCTAGTGGTACTGAAGCTTTCTTT. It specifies CASSSSSGTEAFF.

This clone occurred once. The DNA of the CDR3 is TGTGCCAGCATTAATTCGGGCACTGAAGCTTTCTTT. This translates into CASINSGTEAFF. The chain combines TRBV25-1 with TRBJ1-1; D gene ambiguous. The ends were cut back, 7 bases at V and 4 bases at J, with 10 bases in the middle. Germline V lookup: CDR1 MGHDK, CDR2 SYGVNS. The CDR3 consists of 12 residues.

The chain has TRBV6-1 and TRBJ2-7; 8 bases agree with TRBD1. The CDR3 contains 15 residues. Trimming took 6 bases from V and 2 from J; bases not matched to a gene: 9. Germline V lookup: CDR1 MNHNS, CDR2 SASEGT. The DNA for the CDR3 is TGTGCCAGCAGCCGAGGACAGGGTGGCACCTACGAGCAGTACTTC. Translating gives CASSRGQGGTYEQYF.

This chain's CDR3 is CASRHMTGPNTGELFF. The CDR3 DNA is TGCGCCAGCAGACACATGACAGGACCCAACACCGGGGAGCTGTTTTTT. The chain is built from TRBV4-1 and TRBJ2-2, with D perhaps matching TRBD1 (6 bases). V shed 6 bases and J shed 2 bases, with 16 bases lying between them. Per germline, CDR1 MGHRA and CDR2 YSYEKL. CDR3 length equals 16 residues.

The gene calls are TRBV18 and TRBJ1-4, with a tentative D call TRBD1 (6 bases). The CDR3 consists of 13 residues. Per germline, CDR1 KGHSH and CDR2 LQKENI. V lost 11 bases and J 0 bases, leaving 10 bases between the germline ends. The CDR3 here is CAGQRATNEKLFF. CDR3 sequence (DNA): TGTGCCGGACAGAGAGCAACTAATGAAAAACTGTTTTTT.

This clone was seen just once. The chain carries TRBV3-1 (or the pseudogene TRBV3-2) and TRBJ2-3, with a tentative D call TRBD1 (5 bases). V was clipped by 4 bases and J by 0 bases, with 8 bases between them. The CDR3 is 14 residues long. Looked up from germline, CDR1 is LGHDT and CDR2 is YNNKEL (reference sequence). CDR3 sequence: CASSRQTSTDTQYF. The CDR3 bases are TGTGCCAGCAGCCGACAGACTAGCACAGATACGCAGTATTTT.

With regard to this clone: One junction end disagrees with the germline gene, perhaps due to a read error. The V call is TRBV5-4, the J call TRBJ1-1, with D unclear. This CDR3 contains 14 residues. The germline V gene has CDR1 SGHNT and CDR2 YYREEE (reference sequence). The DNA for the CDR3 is TGTGCCAGCAGCTTGCCTGCCATGAACGCTGAAGCTTTCTTT. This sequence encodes CASSLPAMNAEAFF. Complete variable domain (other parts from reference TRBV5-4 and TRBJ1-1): ETGVTQSPTHLIKTRGQQVTLRCSSQSGHNTVSWYQQALGQGPQFIFQYYREEENGRGNFPPRFSGLQFPNYSSELNVNALELDDSALYLCASSLPAMNAEAFFGQGTRLTVV.

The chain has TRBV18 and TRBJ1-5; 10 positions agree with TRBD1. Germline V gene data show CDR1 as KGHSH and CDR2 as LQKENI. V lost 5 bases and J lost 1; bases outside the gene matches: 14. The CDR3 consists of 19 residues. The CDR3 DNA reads TGTGCCAGCTCATCGGACACGGGACAGGGGATCGGAAGCAATCAGCCCCAGCATTTT. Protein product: CASSSDTGQGIGSNQPQHF.

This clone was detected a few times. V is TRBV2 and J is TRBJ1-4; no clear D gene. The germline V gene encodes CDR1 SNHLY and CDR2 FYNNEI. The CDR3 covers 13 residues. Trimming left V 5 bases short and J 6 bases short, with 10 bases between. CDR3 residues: CASSFGLDEKLFF. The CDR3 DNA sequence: TGTGCCAGCAGTTTCGGGCTAGATGAAAAACTGTTTTTT.